This T cell receptor beta chain derives from a study of T cells in Graves' hyperthyroidism and ophthalmopathy. A NOSPECS grade of at least 4, a Clinical Activity Score of at least 3 and duration under 3 months were recorded in ophthalmopathy patients. This clonotype has ten or more counts. The germline CDR1 and CDR2 sequences are LNHNV and YYDKDF (reference sequence). The CDR3 totals 15 residues. V was pared by 3 bases and J by 4 bases, with 6 bases of the junction left unmatched. From RNA transcripts, TCR beta CDR3 regions were amplified. The TCR CDR3 was amplified in a first-round RT-PCR using the HTBI primer set. TCRdb reprocessed the multiplex PCR reads with MiXCR, giving one entry per CDR3 protein. The table records fewer than 500,000 distinct CDR3 sequences, roughly 15% of them present only once.

The material sequenced was blood. The receptor comes from a woman aged 25 to 39 with Graves' ophthalmopathy. This sequence joins TRBV15 and TRBJ1-2, with 9 bases lining up with TRBD1. CDR3 nucleotides: TGTGCCACCAGCAGGGCGGGGACAGGGTTCTATGGCTACACCTTC. This gives the protein CATSRAGTGFYGYTF. The full variable domain, rest sourced from reference TRBV15 and TRBJ1-2, is DAMVIQNPRYQVTQFGKPVTLSCSQTLNHNVMYWYQQKSSQAPKLLFHYYDKDFNNEADTPDNFQSRRPNTSFCFLDIRSPGLGDTAMYLCATSRAGTGFYGYTFGSGTRLTVV.